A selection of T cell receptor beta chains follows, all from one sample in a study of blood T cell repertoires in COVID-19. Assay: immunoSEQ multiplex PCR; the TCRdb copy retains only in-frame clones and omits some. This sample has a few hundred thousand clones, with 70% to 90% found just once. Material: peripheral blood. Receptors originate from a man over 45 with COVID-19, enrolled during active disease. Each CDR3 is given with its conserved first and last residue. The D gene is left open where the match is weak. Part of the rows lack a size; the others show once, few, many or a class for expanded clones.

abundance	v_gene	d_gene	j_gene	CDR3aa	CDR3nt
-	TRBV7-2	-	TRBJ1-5	CASSLGSRAHQPQHF	TGTGCCAGCAGCTTAGGAAGTAGAGCGCATCAGCCCCAGCATTTT
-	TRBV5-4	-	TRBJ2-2	CASSFGGTAGELFF	TGTGCCAGCAGCTTCGGAGGTACGGCCGGGGAGCTGTTTTTT
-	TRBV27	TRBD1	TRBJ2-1	CASSTIIGDRAYNEQFF	TGTGCCAGCAGTACTATTATAGGGGACAGGGCCTACAATGAGCAGTTCTTC
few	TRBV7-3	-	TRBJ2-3	CASSLEGVGTDTQYF	TGTGCCAGCAGCTTAGAGGGGGTGGGGACAGATACGCAGTATTTT
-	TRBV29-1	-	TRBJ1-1	CSVRPMFGYTEAFF	TGCAGCGTCCGCCCGATGTTCGGGTACACTGAAGCTTTCTTT
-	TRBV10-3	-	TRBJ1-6	CAISVAASSYNSPLHF	TGTGCCATCAGTGTAGCAGCAAGCTCCTATAATTCACCCCTCCACTTT
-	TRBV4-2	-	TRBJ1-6	CASSQDRGARNSPLHF	TGTGCCAGCAGCCAAGACCGGGGGGCGCGGAATTCACCCCTCCACTTT
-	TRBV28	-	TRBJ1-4	CASRLQGLGEKLFF	TGTGCCAGCAGACTTCAGGGGTTAGGTGAAAAACTGTTTTTT
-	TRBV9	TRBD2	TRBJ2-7	CASSVGRVSEQYF	TGTGCCAGCAGCGTCGGGAGGGTTTCCGAGCAGTACTTC
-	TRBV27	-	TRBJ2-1	CASSHPGREADSYEQFF	TGTGCCAGCAGTCACCCGGGGCGGGAAGCGGATAGCTATGAGCAGTTCTTC
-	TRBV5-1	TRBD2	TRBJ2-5	CASSSTREGGLVETQYF	TGCGCCAGCAGCTCTACACGGGAGGGCGGGTTAGTAGAGACCCAGTACTTC
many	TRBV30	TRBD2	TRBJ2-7	CAWSIAGGTYEQYF	TGTGCCTGGAGTATCGCGGGAGGAACCTACGAGCAGTACTTC
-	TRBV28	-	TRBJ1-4	CASRPPRAGLEKLFF	TGTGCCAGCAGGCCCCCAAGGGCAGGGTTGGAAAAACTGTTTTTT
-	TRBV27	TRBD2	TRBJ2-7	CASSPTPGTRVSYEQYF	TGTGCCAGCAGTCCTACACCCGGGACTAGGGTCTCCTACGAGCAGTACTTC
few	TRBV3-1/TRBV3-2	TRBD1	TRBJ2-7	CASSQEGGNYEQYF	TGTGCCAGCAGCCAAGAAGGGGGCAACTACGAGCAGTACTTC
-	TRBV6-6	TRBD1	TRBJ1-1	CASSDHGTDNTEAFF	TGTGCCAGCAGTGACCACGGGACAGACAACACTGAAGCTTTCTTT
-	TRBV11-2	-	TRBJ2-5	CASSLAEQDWTQYF	TGTGCCAGCAGCTTAGCAGAGCAGGATTGGACCCAGTACTTC
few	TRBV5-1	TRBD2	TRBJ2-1	CASSLPPPGRLADSYNEQFF	TGCGCCAGCAGCTTGCCCCCCCCTGGGAGACTAGCGGACTCCTACAATGAGCAGTTCTTC
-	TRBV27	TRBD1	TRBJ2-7	CASSHPGTGFYEQYF	TGTGCCAGCAGTCATCCCGGGACAGGGTTCTACGAGCAGTACTTC
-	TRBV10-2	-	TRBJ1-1	CASSETGEAFF	TGCGCCAGCAGCGAGACAGGAGAAGCTTTCTTT